Listed below are T cell receptor beta chains from one sample, sequenced in a study of blood T cell repertoires in COVID-19. TCRdb keeps only in-frame clones here, not all; method: immunoSEQ multiplex PCR. The sample lists about 360,000 clones; about 88% were seen once. Sequencing was done on a sample of peripheral blood. The receptors come from a human donor in a cohort sampled during active COVID-19. CDR3s include the opening cysteine and the closing phenylalanine or tryptophan. D genes are given only for firm matches. Size values are once, few and many counts, or a class for expanded clones, and some rows have none.

TRBJ2-7 | . | TRBD1 | TRBV6-5 | TGTGCCACAGCCAGACTGGACAGGGGGGCCTACGAGCAGTACTTC | CATARLDRGAYEQYF
TRBJ2-7 | . | TRBD1 | TRBV4-1 | TGCGCCAGCAGCCAAGGACAGGGGGATGGCGAGCAGTACTTC | CASSQGQGDGEQYF
TRBJ1-5 | once | . | TRBV19 | TGTGCCAGTAGTCCAGATTGGACTGGATCGGAGAGCAATCAGCCCCAGCATTTT | CASSPDWTGSESNQPQHF
TRBJ2-7 | once | . | TRBV29-1 | TGCAGCGTGAGAGGCCAGAAAGAATACGAGCAGTACTTC | CSVRGQKEYEQYF
TRBJ1-6 | . | TRBD1 | TRBV4-2 | TGTGCCAGCAGCCAAGACTGGACAGGGGACTCACCCCTCCACTTT | CASSQDWTGDSPLHF
TRBJ2-1 | . | TRBD2 | TRBV25-1 | TGTGCCAGCAGTGACCGGGGACTAGCGGGACCAGGGGAGCAGTTCTTC | CASSDRGLAGPGEQFF
TRBJ2-3 | . | . | TRBV25-1 | TGTGCCAGCCAGACAAGGACCGACTACTTCACAGATACGCAGTATTTT | CASQTRTDYFTDTQYF
TRBJ2-2 | . | TRBD2 | TRBV6-2/TRBV6-3 | TGTGCCAGCAGTCGCTCCGGGACTAGCGGCACCGGGGAGCTGTTTTTT | CASSRSGTSGTGELFF
TRBJ2-7 | . | TRBD1 | TRBV5-1 | TGCGCCAGCAGCTTGGGACAGGGCCTCTACGAGCAGTACTTC | CASSLGQGLYEQYF
TRBJ2-5 | . | TRBD2 | TRBV2 | TGTGCCAGCCGGGACTACTTAGGGGAGACCCAGTACTTC | CASRDYLGETQYF
TRBJ2-5 | . | . | TRBV19 | TGTGCCAGTAGTATAGCAGGACAAGAGACCCAGTACTTC | CASSIAGQETQYF
TRBJ2-7 | . | . | TRBV30 | TGTGCCTGGAGTGTAGGGGTCTCCTACGAGCAGTACTTC | CAWSVGVSYEQYF
TRBJ2-3 | . | . | TRBV12-3/TRBV12-4 | TGTGCCAGCAGTCAAGCGGGAGATACGCAGTATTTT | CASSQAGDTQYF
TRBJ1-4 | . | . | TRBV23-1 | TGCGCCAGCGGAGCTAAGGGGGAGGGCGAAAAACTGTTTTTT | CASGAKGEGEKLFF
TRBJ2-3 | . | TRBD2 | TRBV5-4 | TGTGCCAGCAGCACCGGACTAGCGGTGTCAGATACGCAGTATTTT | CASSTGLAVSDTQYF
TRBJ2-1 | . | TRBD2 | TRBV24-1 | TGTGCCACCAGTGCTCGGACTAGCGGGAGGGTCCCTTACTCCTACAATGAGCAGTTCTTC | CATSARTSGRVPYSYNEQFF
TRBJ2-2 | . | . | TRBV5-4 | TGTGCCAGCAGCTTGTATCCCGGGGAGCTGTTTTTT | CASSLYPGELFF
TRBJ1-5 | . | . | TRBV5-8 | TGTGCCAGCAGCTTGGTTACAGCTTTTCAGCCCCAGCATTTT | CASSLVTAFQPQHF
TRBJ1-5 | . | TRBD1 | TRBV4-1 | TGCGCCAGCAGCCAGCCTGACAGGGAACAGCCCCAGCATTTT | CASSQPDREQPQHF
TRBJ2-1 | . | TRBD2 | TRBV9 | TGTGCCAGCAGCAAAACTAGCGGCTCTAATGAGCAGTTCTTC | CASSKTSGSNEQFF
TRBJ2-7 | . | TRBD2 | TRBV15 | TGTGCCACAGGGCTGGGGACTAGCGGCTCCTACGAGCAGTACTTC | CATGLGTSGSYEQYF
TRBJ2-1 | . | TRBD2 | TRBV9 | TGTGCCAGCAGCCCCCCTAATTGGGCGGGGGAATATGAGCAGTTCTTC | CASSPPNWAGEYEQFF